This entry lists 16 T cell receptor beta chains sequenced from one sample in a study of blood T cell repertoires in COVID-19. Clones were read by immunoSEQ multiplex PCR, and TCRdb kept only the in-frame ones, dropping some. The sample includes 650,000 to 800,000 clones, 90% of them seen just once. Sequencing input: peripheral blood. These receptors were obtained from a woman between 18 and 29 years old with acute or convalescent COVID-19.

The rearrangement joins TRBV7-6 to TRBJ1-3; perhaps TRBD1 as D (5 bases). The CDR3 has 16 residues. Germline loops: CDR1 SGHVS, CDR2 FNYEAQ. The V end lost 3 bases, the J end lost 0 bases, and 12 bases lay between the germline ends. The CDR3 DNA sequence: TGTGCCAGCAGCTTGGGGCAGACCGGCTCTGGAAACACCATATATTTT. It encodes CASSLGQTGSGNTIYF.

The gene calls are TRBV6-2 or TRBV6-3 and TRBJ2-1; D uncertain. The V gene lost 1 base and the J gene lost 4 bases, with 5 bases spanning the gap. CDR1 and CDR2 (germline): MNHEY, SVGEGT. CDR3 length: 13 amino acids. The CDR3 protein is CASSYLAYNEQFF. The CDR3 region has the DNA TGTGCCAGCAGTTACTTGGCTTACAATGAGCAGTTCTTC.

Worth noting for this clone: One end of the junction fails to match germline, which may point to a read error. CDR3 sequence reads: CASSVADLAGGTTNTQYF. CDR3 sequence (DNA): TGTGCCAGCAGCGTAGCCGATCTAGCGGGGGGAACCACAAATACGCAGTATTTT. The V call is TRBV9, the J call TRBJ2-3, with TRBD2 matching over 11 bases. CDR1 is SGDLS, CDR2 YYNGEE, per germline. The CDR3 length is 18 residues.

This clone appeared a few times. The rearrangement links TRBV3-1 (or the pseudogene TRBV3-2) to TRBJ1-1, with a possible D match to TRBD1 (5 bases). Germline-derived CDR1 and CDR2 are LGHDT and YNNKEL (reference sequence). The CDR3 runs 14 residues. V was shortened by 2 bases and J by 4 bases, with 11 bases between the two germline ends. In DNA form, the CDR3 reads TGTGCCAGCAGCCAAAGGGGCAAGGGCACTGAAGCTTTCTTT. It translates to CASSQRGKGTEAFF.

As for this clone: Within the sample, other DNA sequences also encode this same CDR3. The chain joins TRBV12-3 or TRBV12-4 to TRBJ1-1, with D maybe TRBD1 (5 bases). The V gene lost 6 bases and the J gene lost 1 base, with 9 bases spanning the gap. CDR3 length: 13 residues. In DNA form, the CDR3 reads TGTGCCAGCAGGCCCACAGGGAACACTGAAGCTTTCTTT. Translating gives CASRPTGNTEAFF.

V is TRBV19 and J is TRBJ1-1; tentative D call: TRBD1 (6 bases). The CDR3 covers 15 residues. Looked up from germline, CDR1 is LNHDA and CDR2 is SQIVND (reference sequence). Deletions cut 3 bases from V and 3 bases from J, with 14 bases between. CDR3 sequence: CASSIPGRGYTEAFF. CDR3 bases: TGTGCCAGTAGTATCCCGGGTAGGGGGTACACTGAAGCTTTCTTT. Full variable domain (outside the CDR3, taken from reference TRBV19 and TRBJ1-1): DGGITQSPKYLFRKEGQNVTLSCEQNLNHDAMYWYRQDPGQGLRLIYYSQIVNDFQKGDIAEGYSVSREKKESFPLTVTSAQKNPTAFYLCASSIPGRGYTEAFFGQGTRLTVV.

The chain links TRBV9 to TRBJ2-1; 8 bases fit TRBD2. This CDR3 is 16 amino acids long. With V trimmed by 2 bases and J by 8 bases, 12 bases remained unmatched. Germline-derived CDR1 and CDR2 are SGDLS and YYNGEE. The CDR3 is CASSVGGSGVSDEQFF. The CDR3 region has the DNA TGTGCCAGCAGCGTGGGAGGTAGCGGGGTATCGGATGAGCAGTTCTTC.

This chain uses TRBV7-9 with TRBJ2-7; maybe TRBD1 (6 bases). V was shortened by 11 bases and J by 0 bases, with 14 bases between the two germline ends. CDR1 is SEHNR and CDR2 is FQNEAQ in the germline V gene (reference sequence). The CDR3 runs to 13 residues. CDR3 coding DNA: TGTGCCGGGGTGACAGGTACCTCCTACGAGCAGTACTTC. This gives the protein CAGVTGTSYEQYF.

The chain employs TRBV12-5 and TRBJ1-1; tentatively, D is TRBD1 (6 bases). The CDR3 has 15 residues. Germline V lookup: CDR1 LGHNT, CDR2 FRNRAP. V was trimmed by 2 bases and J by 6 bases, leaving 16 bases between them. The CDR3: CASGLPSGENAEAFF. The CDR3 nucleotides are TGTGCTAGTGGTTTGCCCTCAGGGGAAAACGCTGAAGCTTTCTTT.

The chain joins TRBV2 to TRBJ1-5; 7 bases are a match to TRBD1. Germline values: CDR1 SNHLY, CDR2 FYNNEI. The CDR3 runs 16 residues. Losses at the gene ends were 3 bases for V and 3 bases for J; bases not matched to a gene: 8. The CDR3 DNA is TGTGCCAGCAGTGATAGACAGGGCCCCGACAATCAGCCCCAGCATTTT. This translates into CASSDRQGPDNQPQHF. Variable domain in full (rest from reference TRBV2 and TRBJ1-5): EPEVTQTPSHQVTQMGQEVILRCVPISNHLYFYWYRQILGQKVEFLVSFYNNEISEKSEIFDDQFSVERPDGSNFTLKIRSTKLEDSAMYFCASSDRQGPDNQPQHFGDGTRLSIL.

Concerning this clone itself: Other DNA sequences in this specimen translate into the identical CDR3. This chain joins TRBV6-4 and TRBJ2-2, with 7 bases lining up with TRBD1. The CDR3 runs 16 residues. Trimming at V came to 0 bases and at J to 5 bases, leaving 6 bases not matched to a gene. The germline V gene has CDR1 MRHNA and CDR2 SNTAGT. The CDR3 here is CASSDSAQGSTGELFF. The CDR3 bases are TGTGCCAGCAGTGACTCCGCACAGGGGTCAACCGGGGAGCTGTTTTTT.

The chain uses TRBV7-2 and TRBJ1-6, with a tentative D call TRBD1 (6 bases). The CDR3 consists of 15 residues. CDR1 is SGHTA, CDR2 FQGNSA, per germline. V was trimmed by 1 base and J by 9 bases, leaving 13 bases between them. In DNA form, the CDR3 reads TGTGCCAGCAGCTTAGTGCAGGGGAAATCTTCACCCCTCCACTTT. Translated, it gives CASSLVQGKSSPLHF.

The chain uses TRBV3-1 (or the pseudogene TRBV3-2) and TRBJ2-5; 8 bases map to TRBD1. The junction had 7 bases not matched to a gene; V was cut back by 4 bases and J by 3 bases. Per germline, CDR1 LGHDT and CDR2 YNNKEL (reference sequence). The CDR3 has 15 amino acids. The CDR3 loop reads CASSLRTGPKETQYF. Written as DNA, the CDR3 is TGTGCCAGCAGCCTGAGGACAGGGCCCAAAGAGACCCAGTACTTC.

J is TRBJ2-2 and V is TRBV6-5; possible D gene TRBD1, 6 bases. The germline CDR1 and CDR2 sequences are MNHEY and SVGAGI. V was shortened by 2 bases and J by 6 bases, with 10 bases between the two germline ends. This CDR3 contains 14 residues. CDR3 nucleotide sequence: TGTGCCAGCAGTTACGGACAGAGTTCCGGGGAGCTGTTTTTT. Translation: CASSYGQSSGELFF.

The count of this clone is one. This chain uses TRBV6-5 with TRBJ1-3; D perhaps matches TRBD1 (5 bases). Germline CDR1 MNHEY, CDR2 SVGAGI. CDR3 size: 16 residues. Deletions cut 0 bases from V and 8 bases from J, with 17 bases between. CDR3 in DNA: TGTGCCAGCAGTTACTCGGCTCGGGGCTGGGGGGACACCATATATTTT. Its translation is CASSYSARGWGDTIYF.

The CDR3 here is CASSKDRREGGVEAFF. CDR3 nucleotides: TGTGCCAGCAGCAAGGACCGACGGGAGGGTGGGGTTGAAGCTTTCTTT. The V and J genes are TRBV21-1 and TRBJ1-1. TRBV21-1 is given as a pseudogene. The CDR3 sequence is 16 residues long.